This T cell receptor (beta chain) was captured by sequencing in a study of early T cells in non-severe SARS-CoV-2 infection. The CDR3 extends over 14 amino acids. V was trimmed by 3 bases and J by 3 bases, leaving 14 bases between them. Germline CDR1 is DFQATT and CDR2 is SNEGSKA (reference sequence). This clonotype was seen many times. TCRdb re-called the 5' RACE reads through MiXCR, storing one row per CDR3 protein. The sample holds about 99,000 distinct CDR3 sequences; 15% to 20% are singletons and the top ten take 1.3%. The sequence came from an adult who was a healthcare worker with PCR-confirmed SARS-CoV-2 infection or an uninfected control (not recorded which). This chain uses TRBV20-1 with TRBJ1-1, with D possibly being TRBD1 (6 bases). Sample: whole blood. CDR3 DNA: TGCAGTGCTAGGGGGGCGTTGCCCCACACTGAAGCTTTCTTT. As protein: CSARGALPHTEAFF.